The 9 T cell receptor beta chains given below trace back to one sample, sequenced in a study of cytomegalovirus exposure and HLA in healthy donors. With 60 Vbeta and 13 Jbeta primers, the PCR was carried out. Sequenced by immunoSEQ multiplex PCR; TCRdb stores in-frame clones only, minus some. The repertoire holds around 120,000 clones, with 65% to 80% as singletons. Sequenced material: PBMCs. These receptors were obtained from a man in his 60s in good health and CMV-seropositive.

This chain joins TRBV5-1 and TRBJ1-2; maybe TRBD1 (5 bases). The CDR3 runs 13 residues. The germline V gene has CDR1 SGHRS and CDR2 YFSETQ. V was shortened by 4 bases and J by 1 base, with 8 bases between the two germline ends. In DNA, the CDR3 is TGCGCCAGCAGCACGGACATTAACTATGGCTACACCTTC. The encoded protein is CASSTDINYGYTF.

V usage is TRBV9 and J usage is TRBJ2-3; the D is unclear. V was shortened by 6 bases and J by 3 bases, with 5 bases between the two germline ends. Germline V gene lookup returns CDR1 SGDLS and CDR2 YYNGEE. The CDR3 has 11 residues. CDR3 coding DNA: TGTGCCAGCACTTCGACAGATACGCAGTATTTT. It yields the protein CASTSTDTQYF.

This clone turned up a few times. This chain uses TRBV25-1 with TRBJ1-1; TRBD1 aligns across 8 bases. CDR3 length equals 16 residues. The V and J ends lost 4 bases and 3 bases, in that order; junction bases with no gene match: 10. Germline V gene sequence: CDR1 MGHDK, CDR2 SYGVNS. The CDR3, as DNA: TGTGCCAGCAGTGGGATACCGGGACAGGAGGACACTGAAGCTTTCTTT. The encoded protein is CASSGIPGQEDTEAFF. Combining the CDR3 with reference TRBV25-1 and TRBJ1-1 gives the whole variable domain EADIYQTPRYLVIGTGKKITLECSQTMGHDKMYWYQQDPGMELHLIHYSYGVNSTEKGDLSSESTVSRIRTEHFPLTLESARPSHTSQYLCASSGIPGQEDTEAFFGQGTRLTVV.

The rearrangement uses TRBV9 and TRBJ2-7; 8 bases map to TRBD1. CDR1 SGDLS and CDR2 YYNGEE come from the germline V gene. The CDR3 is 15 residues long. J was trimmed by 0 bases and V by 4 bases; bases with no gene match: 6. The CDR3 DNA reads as TGTGCCAGCAGCCTCCGGACAGGGAGCTCCTACGAGCAGTACTTC. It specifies CASSLRTGSSYEQYF.

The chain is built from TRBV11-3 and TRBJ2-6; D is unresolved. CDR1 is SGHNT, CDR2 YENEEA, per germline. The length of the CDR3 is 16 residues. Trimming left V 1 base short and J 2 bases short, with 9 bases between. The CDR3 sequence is CASSLGYGAGANVLTF. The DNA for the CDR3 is TGTGCCAGCAGCTTAGGGTACGGAGCTGGGGCCAACGTCCTGACTTTC.

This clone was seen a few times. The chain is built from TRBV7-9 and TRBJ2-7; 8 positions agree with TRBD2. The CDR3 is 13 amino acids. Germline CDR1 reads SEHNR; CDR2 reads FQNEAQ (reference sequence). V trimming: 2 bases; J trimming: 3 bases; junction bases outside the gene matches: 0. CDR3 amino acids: CASSLLAGYEQYF. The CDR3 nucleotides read TGTGCCAGCAGCTTACTAGCGGGCTACGAGCAGTACTTC.

The CDR3 loop is CASSGGLAGVETQYF. CDR3 bases: TGTGCCAGCAGTGGGGGACTAGCGGGAGTCGAGACCCAGTACTTC. J is TRBJ2-5 and V is TRBV28; 14 nucleotides align to TRBD2. V lost 5 bases, J lost 5 bases, and 4 bases stayed unmatched. The CDR3 length is 15 residues. Germline V gene lookup returns CDR1 MDHEN and CDR2 SYDVKM.

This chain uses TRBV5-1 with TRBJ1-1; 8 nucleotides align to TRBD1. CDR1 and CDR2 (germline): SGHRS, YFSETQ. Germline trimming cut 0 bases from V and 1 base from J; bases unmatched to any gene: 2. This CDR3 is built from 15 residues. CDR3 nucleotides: TGCGCCAGCAGCTTGGCAGGGGGCTGGAACACTGAAGCTTTCTTT. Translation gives CASSLAGGWNTEAFF. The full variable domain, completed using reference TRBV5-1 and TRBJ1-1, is KAGVTQTPRYLIKTRGQQVTLSCSPISGHRSVSWYQQTPGQGLQFLFEYFSETQRNKGNFPGRFSGRQFSNSRSEMNVSTLELGDSALYLCASSLAGGWNTEAFFGQGTRLTVV.

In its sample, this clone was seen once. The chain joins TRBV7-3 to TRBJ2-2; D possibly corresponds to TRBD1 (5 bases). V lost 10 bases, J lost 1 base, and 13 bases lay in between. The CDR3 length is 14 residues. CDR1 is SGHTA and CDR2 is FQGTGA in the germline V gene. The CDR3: CATRLTVNTGELFF. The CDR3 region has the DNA TGTGCCACCAGATTGACAGTGAACACCGGGGAGCTGTTTTTT.